Shown below are 18 T cell receptor beta chains from a single sample sequenced in a study of T cell changes during pregnancy in multiple sclerosis. Data came from immunoSEQ multiplex PCR; TCRdb stores just in-frame clones and leaves some out. The sample includes about 60,000 clones, about 91% seen only once; the top ten take 0.2%. The source was CD4+ T cells from peripheral blood mononuclear cells, collected in the second trimester of pregnancy. The origin of the receptors is a female donor with multiple sclerosis, enrolled in a pregnancy study.

The chain has TRBV5-6 and TRBJ2-5; 9 nucleotides agree with TRBD1. This CDR3 is built from 14 residues. With 2 bases clipped from V and 4 bases from J, the junction kept 3 bases outside the gene matches. Germline loops: CDR1 SGHDT, CDR2 YYEEEE. Written as DNA, the CDR3 is TGTGCCAGCAGCTTAGGGACAGGGTCAGAGACCCAGTACTTC. Translating it yields CASSLGTGSETQYF.

This chain joins TRBV10-3 and TRBJ1-6; possibly TRBD1 for D (5 bases). Germline V lookup: CDR1 ENHRY, CDR2 SYGVKD. V was cut by 10 bases and J by 5 bases, with 15 bases left in between. The CDR3 covers 14 residues. The CDR3 coding sequence is TGTGCCACAAACCAGGGTTCGGATAATTCACCCCTCCACTTT. This codes for CATNQGSDNSPLHF.

The V call is TRBV7-8, the J call TRBJ1-3; D remains unclear. The V gene lost 0 bases and the J gene lost 0 bases, with 12 bases spanning the gap. This CDR3 contains 17 residues. Looked up from germline, CDR1 is SGHVS and CDR2 is FQNEAQ. CDR3 coding DNA: TGTGCCAGCAGCTTAGCGGAATGGGCTACCTCTGGAAACACCATATATTTT. This gives the protein CASSLAEWATSGNTIYF.

A remark on this clone: Other DNA sequences from this sample encode an identical CDR3 as well. The chain is built from TRBV18 and TRBJ1-1; a weak D match, TRBD1 (5 bases). Germline lookup yields CDR1 KGHSH and CDR2 LQKENI. This CDR3 region has 13 residues. V lost 3 bases and J 1 base, leaving 6 bases between the germline ends. CDR3 nucleotide sequence: TGTGCCAGCTCACCGGGGGGGAACACTGAAGCTTTCTTT. This sequence encodes CASSPGGNTEAFF. The full variable domain, rest sourced from reference TRBV18 and TRBJ1-1, is NAGVMQNPRHLVRRRGQEARLRCSPMKGHSHVYWYRQLPEEGLKFMVYLQKENIIDESGMPKERFSAEFPKEGPSILRIQQVVRGDSAAYFCASSPGGNTEAFFGQGTRLTVV.

V is TRBV27 and J is TRBJ2-2, with D possibly being TRBD2 (6 bases). Trimming took off 7 bases at V and 6 bases at J, with 21 bases between the two ends. CDR1 MNHEY and CDR2 SMNVEV come from the germline V gene (reference sequence). The CDR3 contains 16 residues. This CDR3 is CASTGFVEGNAGELFF. DNA of the CDR3: TGTGCCAGCACAGGGTTTGTGGAGGGCAACGCCGGGGAGCTGTTTTTT.

The chain employs TRBV18 and TRBJ1-1; 8 nucleotides agree with TRBD1. Germline V gives CDR1 KGHSH, CDR2 LQKENI. This CDR3 has 14 amino acids. V shed 5 bases and J 3 bases; nucleotides not matched to a gene: 5. Written as DNA, the CDR3 is TGTGCCAGCTCATCGCGACAGGGGTACACTGAAGCTTTCTTT. Translating gives CASSSRQGYTEAFF. The full variable domain, in which reference TRBV18 and TRBJ1-1 provide the parts outside the CDR3, is NAGVMQNPRHLVRRRGQEARLRCSPMKGHSHVYWYRQLPEEGLKFMVYLQKENIIDESGMPKERFSAEFPKEGPSILRIQQVVRGDSAAYFCASSSRQGYTEAFFGQGTRLTVV.

The CDR3 is CASSVGSSPNEQFF. The CDR3 DNA reads TGTGCCAGCAGCGTAGGCAGTTCTCCCAATGAGCAGTTCTTC. This chain joins TRBV9 and TRBJ2-1, with unresolved D. Germline V gene lookup returns CDR1 SGDLS and CDR2 YYNGEE. With 0 bases removed from V and 6 bases from J, the gap between germline ends came to 10 bases. CDR3 size: 14 residues.

This chain connects TRBV4-1 to TRBJ2-1; D gene uncertain. Germline CDR1 reads MGHRA; CDR2 reads YSYEKL. The CDR3 has 14 residues. V was trimmed by 0 bases and J by 4 bases, leaving 7 bases between them. CDR3 in amino acids: CASSQDIAYNEQFF. CDR3 bases: TGCGCCAGCAGCCAAGACATTGCGTACAATGAGCAGTTCTTC.

This clone was recorded only once. The CDR3 nucleotides read TGTGCCAGTAGTATGGAGGGGGGGAATCACGAGCAGTACTTC. Its protein is CASSMEGGNHEQYF. The chain is built from TRBV19 and TRBJ2-7; maybe TRBD2 (7 bases). The germline V gene encodes CDR1 LNHDA and CDR2 SQIVND (reference sequence). Trimming took off 3 bases at V and 5 bases at J, with 14 bases between the two ends. The CDR3 loop spans 14 amino acids.

This chain links TRBV6-1 with TRBJ1-5, with D unclear. CDR1 is MNHNS and CDR2 is SASEGT in the germline V gene. The CDR3 runs 12 residues. The CDR3, as DNA: TGTGCTTCACAAAATAGCAATCAGCCCCAGCATTTT. Residues: CASQNSNQPQHF.

The rearrangement uses TRBV5-1 and TRBJ2-5; a weak D match, TRBD1 (6 bases). V lost 0 bases to trimming and J lost 1 base, with 7 bases between them. CDR1 SGHRS and CDR2 YFSETQ come from the germline V gene. The CDR3 runs 14 residues. This CDR3 reads CASSLGQVQETQYF. The CDR3 coding sequence is TGCGCCAGCAGCTTGGGACAGGTCCAAGAGACCCAGTACTTC.

The V and J genes are TRBV27 and TRBJ1-2, with TRBD1 as a possible D gene (5 bases). Trimming took off 6 bases at V and 7 bases at J, with 18 bases between the two ends. There are 14 residues in the CDR3. Germline CDR1 is MNHEY and CDR2 is SMNVEV (reference sequence). CDR3 sequence: CASRLSVGGGGYTF. In nucleotides, the CDR3 is TGTGCCAGCAGGCTCAGCGTGGGGGGAGGTGGCTACACCTTC.

The chain employs TRBV5-1 and TRBJ1-1, with D possibly being TRBD1 (5 bases). CDR3 length: 16 residues. V was clipped by 0 bases and J by 4 bases, with 16 bases between them. CDR1 and CDR2 (germline): SGHRS, YFSETQ. CDR3 DNA: TGCGCCAGCAGCTTGGAGGGCAGGGTGTCGAGCACTGAAGCTTTCTTT. This gives the protein CASSLEGRVSSTEAFF.

The chain couples TRBV5-1 to TRBJ2-3; D may be TRBD2 (6 bases). The CDR3 runs 16 residues. Germline V gene sequence: CDR1 SGHRS, CDR2 YFSETQ. Trimming shortened V by 4 bases and J by 4 bases, and 19 bases separated the two germline ends. The CDR3 spells CASSPTNPGGADTQYF. The CDR3 DNA reads TGCGCCAGCAGCCCAACGAATCCCGGGGGAGCAGATACGCAGTATTTT.

The chain joins TRBV15 to TRBJ2-2; TRBD1 aligns across 7 bases. CDR3 length equals 16 residues. CDR1 LNHNV and CDR2 YYDKDF come from the germline V gene (reference sequence). V shed 1 base, J shed 5 bases, and the junction held 7 bases outside the gene matches. The CDR3 region is CATSRGQGRGTGELFF. Written as DNA, the CDR3 is TGTGCCACCAGCAGAGGACAGGGAAGGGGAACCGGGGAGCTGTTTTTT.

V usage is TRBV9 and J usage is TRBJ1-1, with D perhaps matching TRBD1 (5 bases). The CDR3 covers 15 residues. Trimming shortened V by 0 bases and J by 5 bases, and 14 bases separated the two germline ends. Germline-derived CDR1 and CDR2 are SGDLS and YYNGEE. The DNA of the CDR3 is TGTGCCAGCAGCGTAGGACCAGGGATGGAGACTGAAGCTTTCTTT. This codes for CASSVGPGMETEAFF.

This chain joins TRBV7-3 and TRBJ2-1; 7 bases align to TRBD1. The CDR3 extends over 15 amino acids. CDR1 SGHTA and CDR2 FQGTGA come from the germline V gene. With V trimmed by 4 bases and J by 4 bases, 7 bases remained unmatched. The CDR3 nucleotides are TGTGCCAGCAGCTCGTCCGGGACAGCTTACAATGAGCAGTTCTTC. Its protein product is CASSSSGTAYNEQFF.

The rearrangement joins TRBV2 to TRBJ1-2; D is perhaps TRBD1 (6 bases). Trimming left V 0 bases short and J 5 bases short, with 13 bases between. This CDR3 spans 15 amino acids. The germline V gene has CDR1 SNHLY and CDR2 FYNNEI. The CDR3 loop is CASSEAQGLLYGYTF. CDR3 bases: TGTGCCAGCAGTGAAGCACAGGGATTACTATATGGCTACACCTTC.